These T cell receptor beta chains were read from a single sample in a study of metastatic and nonmetastatic thyroid tumors. TCRdb recomputed clones from the PCR reads via MiXCR. In the table there are approximately 13,000 clones, approximately 32% of which are singletons. What was sequenced was blood. Source of these receptors: a female donor with papillary thyroid cancer or a benign thyroid nodule (not recorded which). Some clones in this sample may be carry-over from other donors' samples. CDR3s leave out the opening cysteine and the closing phenylalanine or tryptophan. Rows give clone size only sometimes, using once, few, many, or a class for an expanded clone.

cdr3_aa j_call v_call clone_size
SARTGEQPQH TRBJ1-5 TRBV20-1 few
ASSRQEGETQY TRBJ2-5 TRBV12-3/TRBV12-4 many
ASSLQGIGYQPQH TRBJ1-5 TRBV12-3/TRBV12-4 few
SAPDRGDTQY TRBJ2-3 TRBV20-1 many
ASGANPTTNEKLF TRBJ1-4 TRBV6-1 many
ASSQDLAGGRNEQF TRBJ2-1 TRBV3-1 .
ASSRSWGYNDQF TRBJ2-1 TRBV6-1 .
ASSNVQSPGQPYNSPLH TRBJ1-6 TRBV19 medium-sized
SARVGDSYNEHF TRBJ2-1 TRBV20-1 .
ASTLRALSSYNEQF TRBJ2-1 TRBV12-3/TRBV12-4 .
ASNGETQY TRBJ2-5 TRBV6-1 many
ASSQGQPGTYEANEQF TRBJ2-1 TRBV4-3 many
ASRKSEVAGRGNEQF TRBJ2-1 TRBV27 medium-sized